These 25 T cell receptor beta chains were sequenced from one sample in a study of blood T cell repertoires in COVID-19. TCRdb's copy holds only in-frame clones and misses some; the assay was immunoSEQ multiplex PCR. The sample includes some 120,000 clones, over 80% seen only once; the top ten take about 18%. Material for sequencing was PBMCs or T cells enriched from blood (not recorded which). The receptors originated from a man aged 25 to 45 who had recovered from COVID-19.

CDR3 nucleotides: TGCGCCAGCAGCCTGGGACTAGCGGGGACCCAAGAGACCCAGTACTTC. It is translated as CASSLGLAGTQETQYF. The chain carries TRBV5-1 and TRBJ2-5; 13 positions match TRBD2. The germline V gene has CDR1 SGHRS and CDR2 YFSETQ. With V trimmed by 4 bases and J by 1 base, 4 bases remained unmatched. The CDR3 is 16 amino acids.

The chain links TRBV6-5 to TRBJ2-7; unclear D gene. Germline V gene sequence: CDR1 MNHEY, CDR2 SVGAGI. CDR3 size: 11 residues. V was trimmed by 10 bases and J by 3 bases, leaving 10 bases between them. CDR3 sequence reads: CATYQNYEQYF. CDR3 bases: TGTGCCACCTACCAAAACTACGAGCAGTACTTC.

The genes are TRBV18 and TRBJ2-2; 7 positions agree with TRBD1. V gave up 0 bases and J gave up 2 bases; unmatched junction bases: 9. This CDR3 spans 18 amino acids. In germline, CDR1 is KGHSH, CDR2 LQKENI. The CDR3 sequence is CASSPPVSGTANTGELFF. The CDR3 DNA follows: TGTGCCAGCTCACCACCAGTTTCCGGGACAGCAAACACCGGGGAGCTGTTTTTT.

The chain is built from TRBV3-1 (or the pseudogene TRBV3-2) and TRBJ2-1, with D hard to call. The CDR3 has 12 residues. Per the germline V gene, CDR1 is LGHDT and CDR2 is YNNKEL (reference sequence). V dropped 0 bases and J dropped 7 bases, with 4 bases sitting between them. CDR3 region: CASSQERNEQFF. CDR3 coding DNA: TGTGCCAGCAGCCAAGAACGGAATGAGCAGTTCTTC.

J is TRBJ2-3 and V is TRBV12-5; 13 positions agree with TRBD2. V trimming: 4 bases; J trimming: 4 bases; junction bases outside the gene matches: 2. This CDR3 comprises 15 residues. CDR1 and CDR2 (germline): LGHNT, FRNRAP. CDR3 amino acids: CASGSGLAGPDTQYF. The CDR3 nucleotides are TGTGCTAGTGGTTCGGGACTAGCGGGGCCAGATACGCAGTATTTT.

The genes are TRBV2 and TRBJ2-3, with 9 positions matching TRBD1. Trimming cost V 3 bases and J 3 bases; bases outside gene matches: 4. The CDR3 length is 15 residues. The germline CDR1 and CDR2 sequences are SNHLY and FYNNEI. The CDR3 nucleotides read TGTGCCAGCAGTGAGAACAGGGGGCGGACAGATACGCAGTATTTT. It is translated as CASSENRGRTDTQYF.

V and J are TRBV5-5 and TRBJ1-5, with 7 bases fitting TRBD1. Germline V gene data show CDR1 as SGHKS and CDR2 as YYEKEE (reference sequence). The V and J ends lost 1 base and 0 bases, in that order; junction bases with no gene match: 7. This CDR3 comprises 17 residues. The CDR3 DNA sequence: TGTGCCAGCAGCTTGTGGCCCGGGACAGATAGCAATCAGCCCCAGCATTTT. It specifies CASSLWPGTDSNQPQHF.

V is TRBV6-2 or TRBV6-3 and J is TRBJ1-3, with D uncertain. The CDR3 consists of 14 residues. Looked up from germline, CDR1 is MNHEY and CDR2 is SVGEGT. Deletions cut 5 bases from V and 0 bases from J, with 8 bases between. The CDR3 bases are TGTGCCAGCAGTCCCCCTTACTCTGGAAACACCATATATTTT. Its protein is CASSPPYSGNTIYF.

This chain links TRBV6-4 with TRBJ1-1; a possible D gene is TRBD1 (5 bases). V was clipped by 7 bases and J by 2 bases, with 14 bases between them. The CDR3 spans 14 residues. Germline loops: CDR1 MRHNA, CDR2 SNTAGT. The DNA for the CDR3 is TGTGCCAGCAAATCTTGGACACTCAACACTGAAGCTTTCTTT. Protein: CASKSWTLNTEAFF.

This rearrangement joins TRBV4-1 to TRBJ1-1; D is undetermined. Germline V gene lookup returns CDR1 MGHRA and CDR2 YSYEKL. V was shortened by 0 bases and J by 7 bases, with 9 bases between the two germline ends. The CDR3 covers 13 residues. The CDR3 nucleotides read TGCGCCAGCAGCCAAGATCGCACAGTTGAAGCTTTCTTT. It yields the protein CASSQDRTVEAFF.

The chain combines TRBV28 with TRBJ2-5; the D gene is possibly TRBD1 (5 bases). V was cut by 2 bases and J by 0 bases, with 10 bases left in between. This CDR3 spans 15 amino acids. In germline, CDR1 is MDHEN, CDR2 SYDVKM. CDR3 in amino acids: CASSLISTDQETQYF. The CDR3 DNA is TGTGCCAGCAGTTTAATATCGACAGACCAAGAGACCCAGTACTTC. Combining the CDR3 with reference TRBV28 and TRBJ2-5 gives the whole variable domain DVKVTQSSRYLVKRTGEKVFLECVQDMDHENMFWYRQDPGLGLRLIYFSYDVKMKEKGDIPEGYSVSREKKERFSLILESASTNQTSMYLCASSLISTDQETQYFGPGTRLLVL.

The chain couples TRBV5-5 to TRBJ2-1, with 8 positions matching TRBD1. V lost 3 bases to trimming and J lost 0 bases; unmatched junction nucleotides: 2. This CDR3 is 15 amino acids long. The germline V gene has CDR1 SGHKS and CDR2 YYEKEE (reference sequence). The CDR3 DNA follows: TGTGCCAGCAGCTCAACAGGGGGCTCCTACAATGAGCAGTTCTTC. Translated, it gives CASSSTGGSYNEQFF.

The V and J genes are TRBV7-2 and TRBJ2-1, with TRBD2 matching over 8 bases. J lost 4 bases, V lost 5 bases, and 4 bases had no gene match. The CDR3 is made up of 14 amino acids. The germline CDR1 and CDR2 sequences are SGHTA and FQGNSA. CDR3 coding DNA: TGTGCCAGCAGCATGACTAGCGCTTACAATGAGCAGTTCTTC. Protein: CASSMTSAYNEQFF.

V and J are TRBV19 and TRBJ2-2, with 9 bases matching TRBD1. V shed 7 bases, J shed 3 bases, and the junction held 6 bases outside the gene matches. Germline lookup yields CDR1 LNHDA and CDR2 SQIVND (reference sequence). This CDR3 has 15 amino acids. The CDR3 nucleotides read TGTGCCAGTAAGGGACAGGGACGTTACACCGGGGAGCTGTTTTTT. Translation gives CASKGQGRYTGELFF.

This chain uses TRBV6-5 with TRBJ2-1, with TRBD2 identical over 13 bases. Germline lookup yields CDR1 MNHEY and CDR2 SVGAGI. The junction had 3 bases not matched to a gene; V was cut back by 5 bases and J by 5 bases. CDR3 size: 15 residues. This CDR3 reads CASSLTSGGHNEQFF. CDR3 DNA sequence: TGTGCCAGCAGTCTGACTAGCGGGGGGCACAATGAGCAGTTCTTC.

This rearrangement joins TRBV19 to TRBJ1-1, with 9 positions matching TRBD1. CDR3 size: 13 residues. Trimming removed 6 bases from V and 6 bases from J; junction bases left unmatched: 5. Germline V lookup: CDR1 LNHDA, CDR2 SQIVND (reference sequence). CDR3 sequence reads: CASSGQGWAEAFF. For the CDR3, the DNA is TGTGCCAGTAGCGGACAGGGGTGGGCTGAAGCTTTCTTT.

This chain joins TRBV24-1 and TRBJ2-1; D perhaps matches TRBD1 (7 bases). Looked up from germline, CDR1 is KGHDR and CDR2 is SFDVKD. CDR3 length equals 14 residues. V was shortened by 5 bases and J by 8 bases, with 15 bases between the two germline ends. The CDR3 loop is CATSAPDREDEQFF. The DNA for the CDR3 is TGTGCCACCAGTGCCCCAGACAGGGAGGATGAGCAGTTCTTC.

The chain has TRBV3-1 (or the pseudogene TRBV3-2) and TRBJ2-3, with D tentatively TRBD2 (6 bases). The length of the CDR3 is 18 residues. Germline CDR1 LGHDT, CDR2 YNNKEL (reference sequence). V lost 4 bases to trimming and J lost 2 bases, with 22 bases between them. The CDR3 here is CASSPARAGRSPTDTQYF. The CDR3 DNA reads TGTGCCAGCAGCCCCGCGCGCGCGGGGAGGAGCCCCACAGATACGCAGTATTTT.

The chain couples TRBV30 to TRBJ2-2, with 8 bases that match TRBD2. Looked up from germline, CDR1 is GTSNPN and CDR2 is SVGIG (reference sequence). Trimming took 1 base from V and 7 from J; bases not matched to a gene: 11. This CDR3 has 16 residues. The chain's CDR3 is CAWSGTSGGGGGELFF. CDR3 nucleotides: TGTGCCTGGAGTGGTACTAGCGGAGGAGGGGGCGGGGAGCTGTTTTTT.

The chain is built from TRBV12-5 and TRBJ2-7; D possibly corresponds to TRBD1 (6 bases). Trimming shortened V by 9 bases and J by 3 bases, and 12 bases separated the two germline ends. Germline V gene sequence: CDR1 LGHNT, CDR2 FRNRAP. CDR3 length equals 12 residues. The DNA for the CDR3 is TGTGCTAGCACACAGGGAAACTACGAGCAGTACTTC. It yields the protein CASTQGNYEQYF.

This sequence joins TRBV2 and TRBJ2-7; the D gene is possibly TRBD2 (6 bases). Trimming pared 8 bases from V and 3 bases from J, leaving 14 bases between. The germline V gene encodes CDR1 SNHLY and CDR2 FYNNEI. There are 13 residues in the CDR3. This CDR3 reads CASGGLRDYEQYF. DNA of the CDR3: TGTGCCAGCGGGGGACTCCGAGACTACGAGCAGTACTTC.

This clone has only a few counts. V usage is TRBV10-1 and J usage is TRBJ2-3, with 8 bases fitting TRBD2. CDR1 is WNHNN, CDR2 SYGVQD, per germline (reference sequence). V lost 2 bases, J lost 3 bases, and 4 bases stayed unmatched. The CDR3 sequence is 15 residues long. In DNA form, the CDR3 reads TGCGCCAGCAGTGAGGGCGGGAGGCCGACAGATACGCAGTATTTT. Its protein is CASSEGGRPTDTQYF.

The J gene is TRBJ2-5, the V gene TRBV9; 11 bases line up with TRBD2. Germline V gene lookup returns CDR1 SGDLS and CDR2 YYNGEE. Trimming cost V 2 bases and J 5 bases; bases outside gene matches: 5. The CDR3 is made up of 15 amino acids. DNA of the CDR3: TGTGCCAGCAGCGTTAGCGGGAGGGGCAGGGAGACCCAGTACTTC. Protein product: CASSVSGRGRETQYF.

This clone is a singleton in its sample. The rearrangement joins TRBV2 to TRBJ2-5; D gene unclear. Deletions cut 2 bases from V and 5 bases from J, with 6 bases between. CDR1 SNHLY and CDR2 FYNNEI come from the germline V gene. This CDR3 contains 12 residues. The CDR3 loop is CASSEQDETQYF. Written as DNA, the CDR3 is TGTGCCAGCAGTGAACAGGATGAGACCCAGTACTTC.

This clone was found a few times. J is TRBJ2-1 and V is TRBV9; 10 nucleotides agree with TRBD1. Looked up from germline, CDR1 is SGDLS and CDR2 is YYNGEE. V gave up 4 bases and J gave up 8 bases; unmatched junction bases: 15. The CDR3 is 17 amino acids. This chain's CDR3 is CASSPEIAGTGVHEQFF. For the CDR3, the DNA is TGTGCCAGCAGCCCAGAAATCGCCGGGACAGGGGTCCATGAGCAGTTCTTC.